The clone carrying this T cell receptor beta chain has a count of ten or more. What it binds is not known. These data originate in a study of Graves' ophthalmopathy and Graves' hyperthyroidism. Background on the study: The blood sample was drawn at first diagnosis and before any treatment.

Amplified material comprised TCR beta CDR3 regions derived from RNA transcripts. The library came from an HTBI-primed first-round RT-PCR and a second-round multiplex PCR. Via MiXCR, TCRdb re-called the multiplex PCR reads, giving one row per CDR3 protein. The table lists 210,000 or so distinct CDR3 sequences, roughly 29% of them singletons. Points from the study as a whole: A 13-signature model separated ophthalmopathy from stable hyperthyroidism, about 90% sensitivity, around 81% specificity. Also, most clonotypes expanded in the thyroid above 0.001 frequency appeared in blood.

Other autoimmune diseases, uncontrolled infections, pregnancy and lactation each led to patient exclusion. This receptor was taken from a man in his fifties with Graves' ophthalmopathy. The material sequenced was peripheral blood.

This CDR3 is CASSIRDYYGYTF. The CDR3 nucleotides read TGTGCCAGTAGTATAAGGGATTACTATGGCTACACCTTC. The V gene is TRBV19, the J gene TRBJ1-2, with no clear D. Germline V gene data show CDR1 as LNHDA and CDR2 as SQIVND (reference sequence). With 2 bases removed from V and 3 bases from J, the gap between germline ends came to 7 bases. This CDR3 region has 13 residues. Combining the CDR3 with reference TRBV19 and TRBJ1-2 gives the whole variable domain DGGITQSPKYLFRKEGQNVTLSCEQNLNHDAMYWYRQDPGQGLRLIYYSQIVNDFQKGDIAEGYSVSREKKESFPLTVTSAQKNPTAFYLCASSIRDYYGYTFGSGTRLTVV.